This section outlines one T cell receptor (beta chain) sequence together with its context. This sample is part of a study of blood T cell repertoires in COVID-19. Study-wide context: COVID-19 samples, acute and convalescent, were from the United States, Italy and Spain. Sources were T cells, B-cell-depleted T cells, or PBMCs; the material itself was cDNA or gDNA.

The authors' processing: Amplified reference gene primers provided the basis for estimating nucleated cell counts. Measured with immunoSEQ multiplex PCR; TCRdb has only the in-frame clones, and not every one. V and J calls and clone size are those listed in that table; D and trimming were worked out from the DNA. The table lists 300,000 to 450,000 clones, around 85% of them singletons. The sequence was collected from a woman younger than 30 with acute or convalescent COVID-19. Sequenced material: peripheral blood.

The CDR3 DNA reads as TGCGCCAGCAGCCATTCGGAAGAGACCCAGTACTTC. This gives the protein CASSHSEETQYF. The V and J genes are TRBV4-1 and TRBJ2-5; no definite D call. Trimming shortened V by 3 bases and J by 3 bases, and 5 bases separated the two germline ends. The germline CDR1 and CDR2 sequences are MGHRA and YSYEKL. The CDR3 spans 12 residues.